This TCR beta chain originates from a study of human CD8 memory T cell subsets. Classification as TPEX applied to CCR7+ PD-1+ TIGIT+ early memory CD8+ T cells bearing exhausted-like traits. Total RNA was taken from some 160,000 sorted CD8+ T cells, in duplicate, per subset. Notes on the study in general: Stem-like memory and precursor exhausted T cell repertoires had very little in common with each other. Diversity in stem-like memory and precursor exhausted T cells was similarly high, unlike effector memory cells.

Making the TCR beta libraries relied on UMI-labeled 5' RACE. Each CDR3 protein gets one entry in TCRdb, which reprocessed the 5' RACE reads and gives no DNA. The table for this sample gives fewer than 6,500 distinct CDR3 sequences. Remarks on this clonotype: As yet, its antigen is unknown.

Specimen: CD8+ T cells from PBMCs. This clonotype was obtained from a human donor in good health.

The CDR3 here is CASSLAGLAERPKETQYF. The V gene is TRBV5-5, the J gene TRBJ2-5; TCRdb returns TRBD2, unconfirmable since there is no DNA. Per the germline V gene, CDR1 is SGHKS and CDR2 is YYEKEE (reference sequence). The CDR3 runs 18 residues.